The 17 T cell receptor beta chains below all came from one sample that was sequenced in a study of T cell clones after liver transplantation. Clones were read by immunoSEQ multiplex PCR, and TCRdb kept only the in-frame ones, dropping some. Of about 68,000 clones listed, about 92% are singletons. The source material was CD4+ T cells from blood, sampled roughly 25 months after liver transplant. The receptors here all came from a human patient who received a liver transplant. Some of the T cells might come from the graft donor.

The chain has TRBV5-4 and TRBJ2-7, with a possible D match to TRBD1 (6 bases). The germline CDR1 and CDR2 sequences are SGHNT and YYREEE (reference sequence). The CDR3 loop spans 14 amino acids. V lost 2 bases and J lost 0, with 9 bases in between. CDR3 sequence: CASSLDRSSYEQYF. The CDR3 DNA reads as TGTGCCAGCAGCTTAGACAGGAGCTCCTACGAGCAGTACTTC. Full variable domain (remainder filled in from reference TRBV5-4 and TRBJ2-7): ETGVTQSPTHLIKTRGQQVTLRCSSQSGHNTVSWYQQALGQGPQFIFQYYREEENGRGNFPPRFSGLQFPNYSSELNVNALELDDSALYLCASSLDRSSYEQYFGPGTRLTVT.

The chain joins TRBV5-6 to TRBJ2-5; D is uncertain. V lost 3 bases and J 5 bases, leaving 14 bases between the germline ends. The germline V gene has CDR1 SGHDT and CDR2 YYEEEE. The CDR3 has 14 residues. CDR3 region: CASSSPKSAETQYF. The CDR3 region has the DNA TGTGCCAGCAGCTCTCCTAAGTCGGCGGAGACCCAGTACTTC.

The gene calls are TRBV9 and TRBJ2-7; D unresolved. CDR1 is SGDLS, CDR2 YYNGEE, per germline. The CDR3 runs 14 residues. V was trimmed by 0 bases and J by 1 base, leaving 8 bases between them. This CDR3 is CASSVDPGSYEQYF. For the CDR3, the DNA is TGTGCCAGCAGCGTAGACCCTGGTTCCTACGAGCAGTACTTC.

This clone was observed a handful of times. The chain links TRBV7-2 to TRBJ2-2; perhaps TRBD1 as D (6 bases). The CDR3 sequence is 13 residues long. V was trimmed by 3 bases and J by 8 bases, leaving 10 bases between them. Germline loops: CDR1 SGHTA, CDR2 FQGNSA. The CDR3 nucleotides read TGTGCCAGCAGCTTCGGACAGACAGGGGAGCTGTTTTTT. Translating it yields CASSFGQTGELFF.

The chain couples TRBV10-3 to TRBJ2-7, with D possibly being TRBD2 (5 bases). V gave up 3 bases and J gave up 3 bases, with 15 bases separating them. This CDR3 has 15 residues. The V gene's germline CDR1 is ENHRY and CDR2 SYGVKD. CDR3 coding DNA: TGTGCCATCAGTGAAGGAGCGGCGAGGATCTACGAGCAGTACTTC. It codes for CAISEGAARIYEQYF.

CDR3 amino acids: CASSQATSGSGTDTQYF. The CDR3 DNA is TGTGCCAGCAGCCAAGCGACTAGCGGGAGTGGTACAGATACGCAGTATTTT. V gene TRBV4-2 combines with J gene TRBJ2-3; TRBD2 matches 12 bases. The trim removed 1 base at V and 3 bases at J, leaving 5 bases unmatched. This CDR3 comprises 17 residues. Germline assignment: CDR1 LGHNA and CDR2 YNFKEQ.

V and J are TRBV5-1 and TRBJ2-1; 11 bases fit TRBD2. The CDR3 consists of 16 residues. Germline loops: CDR1 SGHRS, CDR2 YFSETQ. Trimming at V came to 0 bases and at J to 10 bases, leaving 9 bases not matched to a gene. CDR3 bases: TGCGCCAGCAGCTTGGCCGGGACTAGCGGACTAGGGGAGCAGTTCTTC. Translation: CASSLAGTSGLGEQFF.

The J gene is TRBJ2-1, the V gene TRBV6-5; D remains ambiguous. The CDR3 contains 16 residues. V lost 1 base and J 4 bases, leaving 14 bases between the germline ends. Germline assignment: CDR1 MNHEY and CDR2 SVGAGI. The CDR3 DNA sequence: TGTGCCAGCAGTTACTTTGTGGGAAAGGGATACAATGAGCAGTTCTTC. Protein product: CASSYFVGKGYNEQFF.

This rearrangement joins TRBV14 to TRBJ2-3, with 11 bases identical to TRBD2. This CDR3 comprises 13 residues. The germline V gene encodes CDR1 SGHDN and CDR2 FVKESK. J gave up 9 bases and V 8 bases, and 7 bases lay outside the gene matches. The CDR3 here is CASATSGSVTQYF. CDR3 in DNA: TGTGCCAGCGCAACTAGCGGGAGTGTAACGCAGTATTTT.

This clone was observed once. The chain carries TRBV9 and TRBJ2-3; 7 bases are shared with TRBD2. There are 15 residues in the CDR3. V lost 0 bases, J lost 1 base, and 2 bases stayed unmatched. Germline CDR1 SGDLS, CDR2 YYNGEE. CDR3 nucleotide sequence: TGTGCCAGCAGCGTAGGGCTAGCGGGCACAGATACGCAGTATTTT. Translation: CASSVGLAGTDTQYF. Variable domain in full (rest from reference TRBV9 and TRBJ2-3): DSGVTQTPKHLITATGQRVTLRCSPRSGDLSVYWYQQSLDQGLQFLIQYYNGEERAKGNILERFSAQQFPDLHSELNLSSLELGDSALYFCASSVGLAGTDTQYFGPGTRLTVL.

The chain combines TRBV18 with TRBJ1-1; D remains unclear. The V gene lost 1 base and the J gene lost 1 base, with 7 bases spanning the gap. Germline values: CDR1 KGHSH, CDR2 LQKENI. The CDR3 is 14 residues long. The CDR3 nucleotides are TGTGCCAGCTCACCACAGATTGGGAACACTGAAGCTTTCTTT. Encoded protein: CASSPQIGNTEAFF.

The chain recombines TRBV5-1 with TRBJ2-3; D is unresolved. With 3 bases removed from V and 2 bases from J, the gap between germline ends came to 7 bases. The CDR3 totals 13 residues. Germline V gives CDR1 SGHRS, CDR2 YFSETQ. Here the CDR3 DNA reads TGCGCCAGCAGCTCCGGCTCCACAGATACGCAGTATTTT. It encodes CASSSGSTDTQYF.

This chain connects TRBV29-1 to TRBJ1-5; maybe TRBD1 (5 bases). Germline assignment: CDR1 SQVTM and CDR2 ANQGSEA. The V end was cut by 0 bases, the J end by 3 bases, with 6 bases between. The CDR3 consists of 13 residues. The CDR3 bases are TGCAGCGTTGAAGAACAGGTCAATCAGCCCCAGCATTTT. It encodes CSVEEQVNQPQHF.

The V and J genes are TRBV18 and TRBJ1-4; 7 bases match TRBD1. Trimming cost V 3 bases and J 12 bases; bases outside gene matches: 7. CDR1 is KGHSH, CDR2 LQKENI, per germline. The CDR3 spans 13 residues. DNA of the CDR3: TGTGCCAGCTCACCGAGGGGGCAAATGGAACTGTTTTTT. This codes for CASSPRGQMELFF.

The CDR3 sequence is CASRPGQGGEQYF. The CDR3 DNA reads TGTGCCAGTAGACCGGGACAGGGAGGCGAGCAGTACTTC. The rearrangement joins TRBV19 to TRBJ2-7; 9 bases align to TRBD1. Germline V gene sequence: CDR1 LNHDA, CDR2 SQIVND (reference sequence). With 6 bases clipped from V and 6 bases from J, the junction kept 6 bases outside the gene matches. The CDR3 runs 13 residues.

The CDR3: CASSPTTGRTEAFF. CDR3 coding DNA: TGTGCCAGCAGCCCCACGACAGGGAGGACTGAAGCTTTCTTT. The rearrangement uses TRBV12-1 and TRBJ1-1; TRBD1 was called by the table and not checked on the DNA. TRBV12-1 is described as a pseudogene. CDR3 length: 14 residues.

This chain uses TRBV11-2 with TRBJ1-2; the match to TRBD1 covers 7 bases. CDR3 length: 13 amino acids. CDR1 and CDR2 (germline): SGHAT, FQNNGV. V trimming: 5 bases; J trimming: 2 bases; junction bases outside the gene matches: 2. CDR3 protein: CASSQTGNYGYTF. CDR3 coding DNA: TGTGCCAGCAGCCAGACAGGGAACTATGGCTACACCTTC.